This is a list of T cell receptor beta chains from one sample in a study of shared clonotypes between healthy human individuals. Some clones are missing from TCRdb's copy, which holds only in-frame ones; the method was immunoSEQ multiplex PCR. The sample includes approximately 500,000 clones, about 95% of them seen just once. The specimen sequenced was naive CD4+ T cells sorted from blood. The receptors derive from a woman in her twenties or thirties in good health. The CDR3 runs from the conserved cysteine through the conserved F or W. Each record gives: CDR3 length, D gene, V gene, J gene, clone size, CDR3 protein, CDR3 DNA. A D gene is named only where the DNA matches it firmly. Clone size is shown for a subset of rows, as once, few, many or a class of expanded clone.

>17|TRBD2|TRBV4-2|TRBJ2-1|NA
CASSPKAGTRAFNEQFF
TGTGCCAGCAGCCCCAAAGCCGGGACTAGGGCTTTCAATGAGCAGTTCTTC
>17|NA|TRBV4-2|TRBJ2-5|NA
CASSPTQGTAWRETQYF
TGTGCCAGCAGCCCGACCCAAGGGACCGCGTGGCGGGAGACCCAGTACTTC
>11|NA|TRBV5-1|TRBJ2-1|NA
CASSSRNEQFF
TGCGCCAGCTCGAGCCGCAATGAGCAGTTCTTC
>16|TRBD2|TRBV19|TRBJ2-2|NA
CASSIRAGGPTGELFF
TGTGCCAGTAGTATACGAGCGGGAGGGCCGACCGGGGAGCTGTTTTTT
>13|TRBD1|TRBV29-1|TRBJ2-7|NA
CSSGDRQKGEQYF
TGCAGCTCAGGGGACAGACAAAAAGGCGAGCAGTACTTC
>15|NA|TRBV5-1|TRBJ1-2|NA
CASSRGETDFYGYTF
TGCGCCAGCAGCCGCGGCGAGACAGATTTCTATGGCTACACCTTC
>14|TRBD2|TRBV13|TRBJ2-5|NA
CASSSRLALETQYF
TGTGCCAGCAGCTCCCGACTAGCGCTGGAGACCCAGTACTTC
>13|NA|TRBV7-3|TRBJ1-1|NA
CASSFSTGTEAFF
TGTGCCAGCAGCTTTTCTACAGGAACTGAAGCTTTCTTT
>12|NA|TRBV7-2|TRBJ1-3|few
CASSFKANTIYF
TGTGCCAGCAGCTTTAAGGCGAACACCATATATTTT
>16|TRBD1|TRBV14|TRBJ2-7|NA
CASSRRGTGKPYEQYF
TGTGCCAGCAGCCGCAGGGGGACAGGGAAGCCCTACGAGCAGTACTTC
>15|TRBD1|TRBV19|TRBJ2-7|once
CASSAVGQGALKQYF
TGTGCCAGTAGTGCTGTGGGACAGGGGGCCCTCAAGCAGTACTTC
>14|TRBD2|TRBV2|TRBJ2-7|NA
CASSDSGGDYEQYF
TGTGCCAGCAGTGATAGCGGGGGGGACTACGAGCAGTACTTC
>16|TRBD2|TRBV6-5|TRBJ2-3|NA
CASGSGLAGVIDTQYF
TGTGCCAGCGGTTCGGGGCTAGCGGGAGTGATAGATACGCAGTATTTT
>18|NA|TRBV28|TRBJ1-1|NA
CASSFLTRVYRADTEAFF
TGTGCCAGCAGTTTTTTAACCAGGGTATACCGAGCCGACACTGAAGCTTTCTTT
>12|NA|TRBV30|TRBJ1-6|NA
CAWGGRESPLHF
TGTGCCTGGGGGGGCAGGGAATCACCCCTCCACTTT
>15|TRBD2|TRBV18|TRBJ2-3|NA
CASSLGTSGTDTQYF
TGTGCCAGCTCACTGGGGACTAGCGGGACAGATACGCAGTATTTT
>11|NA|TRBV27|TRBJ2-7|NA
CASSSGYEQYF
TGTGCCAGCAGTAGCGGATACGAGCAGTACTTC
>15|NA|TRBV5-5|TRBJ1-2|NA
CASSARQTTGYGYTF
TGTGCCAGCTCTGCCCGGCAGACCACAGGCTATGGCTACACCTTC
>14|TRBD2|TRBV28|TRBJ2-7|once
CASSLTSLAYEQYF
TGTGCCAGCAGCCTGACTAGCTTGGCCTACGAGCAGTACTTC
>15|NA|TRBV5-1|TRBJ2-3|NA
CASSLSGFSTDTQYF
TGCGCCAGCAGCTTGTCGGGATTTTCCACAGATACGCAGTATTTT
>16|NA|TRBV23-1|TRBJ1-4|NA
CASRHMVGRANEKLFF
TGCGCCAGCAGACACATGGTGGGAAGGGCTAATGAAAAACTGTTTTTT
>14|NA|TRBV18|TRBJ1-3|NA
CASSPGGAGNTIYF
TGTGCCAGCTCACCAGGGGGGGCTGGAAACACCATATATTTT
>17|NA|TRBV19|TRBJ2-1|once
CASSIAPTVPTYNEQFF
TGTGCCAGTAGTATAGCGCCCACAGTACCAACCTACAATGAGCAGTTCTTC
>13|TRBD2|TRBV30|TRBJ2-7|once
CAYHSGLADEQYF
TGTGCCTACCACTCCGGACTAGCGGACGAGCAGTACTTC
>15|NA|TRBV28|TRBJ2-5|NA
CASSPGVRGQETQYF
TGTGCCAGCAGTCCAGGGGTACGCGGGCAAGAGACCCAGTACTTC
>13|TRBD2|TRBV19|TRBJ2-3|NA
CASRREGTDTQYF
TGTGCCAGTAGGCGGGAGGGCACAGATACGCAGTATTTT
>17|TRBD2|TRBV11-2|TRBJ2-3|NA
CASSFAGDGMGTDTQYF
TGTGCCAGCAGCTTCGCGGGAGATGGTATGGGCACAGATACGCAGTATTTT
>14|TRBD2|TRBV5-6|TRBJ2-2|NA
CASSLEGGTGELFF
TGTGCCAGCAGCTTGGAGGGAGGGACCGGGGAGCTGTTTTTT
>13|TRBD1|TRBV6-1|TRBJ2-7|NA
CASGDRGTYEQYF
TGTGCCAGCGGGGACAGGGGAACCTACGAGCAGTACTTC
>16|NA|TRBV5-1|TRBJ2-7|once
CASSLDPTSSPYEQYF
TGCGCCAGCAGCTTGGATCCCACTAGTTCTCCCTACGAGCAGTACTTC
>14|TRBD1|TRBV10-3|TRBJ1-6|NA
CAITRGQANSPLHF
TGTGCCATCACTAGAGGACAGGCTAATTCACCCCTCCACTTT
>15|TRBD2|TRBV6-5|TRBJ2-1|NA
CASSYIGRSYNEQFF
TGTGCCAGCAGTTACATCGGGAGGAGCTACAATGAGCAGTTCTTC
>17|TRBD1|TRBV5-8|TRBJ1-5|NA
CASSAGMGTGSNQPQHF
TGTGCCAGCAGCGCCGGAATGGGGACAGGGAGCAATCAGCCCCAGCATTTT
>15|NA|TRBV6-1|TRBJ2-3|NA
CASSDLVLSGDTQYF
TGTGCCAGCAGTGATCTCGTCCTCTCTGGCGATACGCAGTATTTT
>13|NA|TRBV30|TRBJ1-5|NA
CAWADVRSQPQHF
TGTGCCTGGGCCGATGTGAGGAGTCAGCCCCAGCATTTT
>15|TRBD2|TRBV7-9|TRBJ2-1|NA
CASSLTSDSYNEQFF
TGTGCCAGCAGCCTCACTAGCGACTCCTACAATGAGCAGTTCTTC
>15|TRBD1|TRBV7-3|TRBJ1-3|NA
CASSSPRDRGNTIYF
TGTGCCAGCAGCTCCCCCCGGGACAGGGGAAACACCATATATTTT
>14|NA|TRBV5-5|TRBJ2-4|NA
CASSLELGANIQYF
TGTGCCAGCAGCTTGGAACTGGGTGCAAACATTCAGTACTTC
>16|TRBD2|TRBV28|TRBJ2-5|NA
CASSSAAAGGRETQYF
TGTGCCAGCAGCTCCGCCGCAGCGGGAGGTCGGGAGACCCAGTACTTC
>14|NA|TRBV4-1|TRBJ2-7|NA
CASSQIPRTYEQYF
TGCGCCAGCAGCCAAATTCCCAGGACCTACGAGCAGTACTTC
>13|NA|TRBV12-5|TRBJ2-1|NA
CASGLVVYNEQFF
TGTGCTAGTGGTTTGGTAGTCTACAATGAGCAGTTCTTC
>18|NA|TRBV7-5|TRBJ1-5|NA
CVRIYGKTGLYSNQPQHF
TGTGTCAGAATATACGGTAAGACAGGGCTTTATAGCAATCAGCCCCAGCATTTT
>15|TRBD1|TRBV6-1|TRBJ2-7|NA
CASSHQTGLAYEQYF
TGTGCCAGCAGCCACCAGACAGGGCTCGCCTACGAGCAGTACTTC
>14|NA|TRBV28|TRBJ2-7|NA
CASSLGQGNHEQYF
TGTGCCAGCAGTTTAGGGCAGGGTAACCACGAGCAGTACTTC